The rows below give T cell receptor beta chains drawn from one sample of a study of vaccination and CD4 T cells after COVID-19. No antigen has been identified for these receptors. TCRdb reprocessed the PCR reads with MiXCR, giving one entry per CDR3 protein. Altogether 10,000 to 15,000 distinct CDR3 sequences are present, around three fifths being singletons, with the ten largest covering around 12%. Material: CD4+ T cells from blood, cultured in vitro. Receptors originate from a human donor who had recovered from COVID-19. Each CDR3 is given with its conserved first and last residue. The order of the fields is clone size, J gene, V gene, D gene, CDR3 protein, CDR3 DNA. A D gene is named only where the DNA matches it firmly. Only part of the rows carry a size: once, few, many, or a class if the clone is expanded.

clone_size: NA
j_call: TRBJ1-1
v_call: TRBV11-3
d_call: NA
cdr3_aa: CASSSGQDTEAFF
cdr3_nt: TGTGCCAGCAGCTCCGGGCAGGACACTGAAGCTTTCTTT

clone_size: NA
j_call: TRBJ2-5
v_call: TRBV20-1
d_call: TRBD1
cdr3_aa: CSAESRQGKLSWETQYF
cdr3_nt: TGCAGTGCCGAGAGCCGACAGGGAAAGTTGTCTTGGGAGACCCAGTACTTC

clone_size: NA
j_call: TRBJ2-7
v_call: TRBV6-1
d_call: TRBD1
cdr3_aa: CASIGGEFRDRGHEQYF
cdr3_nt: TGTGCCAGCATTGGGGGGGAATTCCGGGACAGGGGCCACGAGCAGTACTTC

clone_size: NA
j_call: TRBJ1-2
v_call: TRBV6-1
d_call: TRBD1
cdr3_aa: CASSQKTGRTKGYTF
cdr3_nt: TGTGCCAGCAGTCAGAAGACAGGGCGTACGAAGGGCTACACCTTC

clone_size: NA
j_call: TRBJ2-1
v_call: TRBV6-1
d_call: NA
cdr3_aa: CAGALGPSYNEQFF
cdr3_nt: TGTGCCGGTGCCCTTGGACCTTCCTACAATGAGCAGTTCTTC

clone_size: NA
j_call: TRBJ2-1
v_call: TRBV7-3
d_call: NA
cdr3_aa: CASSFDVGVGTGRGEQFF
cdr3_nt: TGTGCCAGCAGCTTCGACGTTGGGGTGGGGACCGGTCGTGGTGAGCAGTTCTTC

clone_size: NA
j_call: TRBJ2-3
v_call: TRBV7-9
d_call: NA
cdr3_aa: CASSAQRSDTQYF
cdr3_nt: TGTGCCAGCAGCGCCCAAAGATCGGATACGCAGTATTTT

clone_size: NA
j_call: TRBJ2-3
v_call: TRBV19
d_call: NA
cdr3_aa: CASSWATDTQYF
cdr3_nt: TGTGCCAGTAGTTGGGCCACAGATACGCAGTATTTT

clone_size: NA
j_call: TRBJ2-7
v_call: TRBV28
d_call: NA
cdr3_aa: CATDDSTGYEQYF
cdr3_nt: TGTGCCACCGACGACAGCACCGGCTACGAGCAGTACTTC

clone_size: NA
j_call: TRBJ2-7
v_call: TRBV6-1
d_call: TRBD1
cdr3_aa: CASKFGQGSDEQYF
cdr3_nt: TGTGCCAGCAAATTTGGACAGGGTAGCGACGAGCAGTACTTC

clone_size: few
j_call: TRBJ2-5
v_call: TRBV12-2
d_call: NA
cdr3_aa: CASRPLQGLQETQYF
cdr3_nt: TGTGCAAGTCGCCCACTTCAGGGACTACAAGAGACCCAGTACTTC

clone_size: NA
j_call: TRBJ1-5
v_call: TRBV20-1
d_call: NA
cdr3_aa: CSARRQTQPQHF
cdr3_nt: TGCAGTGCTCGGAGACAGACCCAGCCCCAGCATTTT

clone_size: NA
j_call: TRBJ2-5
v_call: TRBV6-2/TRBV6-3
d_call: NA
cdr3_aa: CASSLVDETQYF
cdr3_nt: TGTGCCAGCAGTTTGGTCGACGAGACCCAGTACTTC

clone_size: NA
j_call: TRBJ2-3
v_call: TRBV20-1
d_call: TRBD2
cdr3_aa: CSARPGTSENTQYF
cdr3_nt: TGCAGTGCTAGGCCCGGGACTAGCGAGAATACGCAGTATTTT

clone_size: few
j_call: TRBJ1-3
v_call: TRBV20-1
d_call: NA
cdr3_aa: CSAREEPKRTIYF
cdr3_nt: TGCAGTGCTAGAGAGGAACCGAAGAGGACCATATATTTT

clone_size: few
j_call: TRBJ2-5
v_call: TRBV24-1
d_call: NA
cdr3_aa: CATSEGRSRVETQYF
cdr3_nt: TGTGCCACCAGTGAAGGGCGGTCGAGGGTTGAGACCCAGTACTTC

clone_size: few
j_call: TRBJ1-2
v_call: TRBV19
d_call: TRBD1
cdr3_aa: CASSTTGGSGYTF
cdr3_nt: TGTGCCAGTAGTACCACAGGGGGCAGTGGCTACACCTTC

clone_size: once
j_call: TRBJ2-3
v_call: TRBV20-1
d_call: NA
cdr3_aa: CSARALSTDTQYF
cdr3_nt: TGCAGTGCTAGAGCCCTTAGCACAGATACGCAGTATTTT

clone_size: once
j_call: TRBJ2-2
v_call: TRBV20-1
d_call: NA
cdr3_aa: CSARADGTGELFF
cdr3_nt: TGCAGTGCTAGAGCCGACGGCACCGGGGAGCTGTTTTTT

clone_size: NA
j_call: TRBJ1-3
v_call: TRBV28
d_call: NA
cdr3_aa: CASKEVSSGNTIYF
cdr3_nt: TGTGCCAGCAAGGAGGTTAGCTCTGGAAACACCATATATTTT

clone_size: NA
j_call: TRBJ2-7
v_call: TRBV2
d_call: TRBD1
cdr3_aa: CASSRGQSEQYF
cdr3_nt: TGTGCCAGCAGCCGGGGACAGAGTGAGCAGTACTTC

clone_size: few
j_call: TRBJ1-5
v_call: TRBV21-1
d_call: NA
cdr3_aa: CASSPPGTDSNQPQHF
cdr3_nt: TGTGCCAGCAGCCCACCTGGGACAGATAGCAATCAGCCCCAGCATTTT

clone_size: few
j_call: TRBJ2-7
v_call: TRBV7-2
d_call: NA
cdr3_aa: CASSLGRDGYEQYF
cdr3_nt: TGTGCCAGCAGCTTAGGCAGGGATGGCTACGAGCAGTACTTC

clone_size: NA
j_call: TRBJ2-5
v_call: TRBV20-1
d_call: NA
cdr3_aa: CSASTVQTQYF
cdr3_nt: TGCAGTGCTAGCACCGTGCAGACCCAGTACTTC

clone_size: few
j_call: TRBJ1-2
v_call: TRBV6-1
d_call: TRBD1
cdr3_aa: CASSGLTGGHGYGYTF
cdr3_nt: TGTGCCAGCAGTGGACTAACAGGGGGCCATGGCTATGGCTACACCTTC

clone_size: NA
j_call: TRBJ1-2
v_call: TRBV15
d_call: NA
cdr3_aa: CATSREGGRRDYGYTF
cdr3_nt: TGTGCCACCAGCAGAGAGGGGGGGAGACGAGACTATGGCTACACCTTC

clone_size: NA
j_call: TRBJ1-5
v_call: TRBV12-3/TRBV12-4
d_call: NA
cdr3_aa: CASSFLGGNQPQHF
cdr3_nt: TGTGCCAGCAGTTTCTTAGGAGGGAACCAGCCCCAGCATTTT

clone_size: few
j_call: TRBJ1-5
v_call: TRBV4-1
d_call: NA
cdr3_aa: CASSQVDMGMSAGQPQHF
cdr3_nt: TGCGCCAGCAGCCAAGTCGACATGGGCATGAGCGCGGGTCAGCCCCAGCATTTT

clone_size: NA
j_call: TRBJ2-7
v_call: TRBV20-1
d_call: NA
cdr3_aa: CSARASAKNSYEQYF
cdr3_nt: TGCAGTGCTAGAGCGTCGGCCAAGAACTCCTACGAGCAGTACTTC

clone_size: NA
j_call: TRBJ2-3
v_call: TRBV20-1
d_call: TRBD2
cdr3_aa: CSARKAGAGDTQYF
cdr3_nt: TGCAGTGCTAGAAAGGCGGGAGCGGGAGATACGCAGTATTTT

clone_size: NA
j_call: TRBJ1-2
v_call: TRBV20-1
d_call: TRBD1
cdr3_aa: CSAASGGDYTF
cdr3_nt: TGCAGTGCGGCCTCAGGGGGCGACTACACCTTC

clone_size: few
j_call: TRBJ2-1
v_call: TRBV6-1
d_call: NA
cdr3_aa: CASSLDFPNEQFF
cdr3_nt: TGTGCCAGCAGTCTCGACTTTCCCAATGAGCAGTTCTTC

clone_size: once
j_call: TRBJ2-1
v_call: TRBV27
d_call: NA
cdr3_aa: CASSLFRSPYNEQFF
cdr3_nt: TGTGCCAGCAGTTTATTCCGGAGTCCATACAATGAGCAGTTCTTC

clone_size: NA
j_call: TRBJ1-2
v_call: TRBV4-1
d_call: NA
cdr3_aa: CASSQGGHGYTF
cdr3_nt: TGCGCCAGCAGCCAAGGAGGGCATGGCTACACCTTC

clone_size: NA
j_call: TRBJ1-1
v_call: TRBV20-1
d_call: TRBD1
cdr3_aa: CSARSGQLTEAFF
cdr3_nt: TGCAGTGCTAGGTCGGGACAGTTAACTGAAGCTTTCTTT

clone_size: NA
j_call: TRBJ2-7
v_call: TRBV28
d_call: TRBD2
cdr3_aa: CASGPRGLGAYEQYF
cdr3_nt: TGTGCCAGCGGGCCTAGGGGACTAGGGGCCTACGAGCAGTACTTC

clone_size: NA
j_call: TRBJ2-5
v_call: TRBV28
d_call: TRBD1
cdr3_aa: CASSSPGQQETQYF
cdr3_nt: TGTGCCAGCAGTTCTCCGGGACAGCAAGAGACCCAGTACTTC

clone_size: NA
j_call: TRBJ2-7
v_call: TRBV28
d_call: NA
cdr3_aa: CASSGQNYEQYF
cdr3_nt: TGTGCCAGTTCCGGACAGAACTACGAGCAGTACTTC

clone_size: once
j_call: TRBJ2-7
v_call: TRBV6-1
d_call: NA
cdr3_aa: CASTPIGGSSYEQYF
cdr3_nt: TGTGCCAGCACTCCAATAGGTGGGAGCTCCTACGAGCAGTACTTC

clone_size: NA
j_call: TRBJ2-5
v_call: TRBV20-1
d_call: NA
cdr3_aa: CSASHPDGKQAETQYF
cdr3_nt: TGCAGTGCTAGCCACCCTGACGGGAAGCAGGCGGAGACCCAGTACTTC

clone_size: NA
j_call: TRBJ2-7
v_call: TRBV21-1
d_call: NA
cdr3_aa: CASSKAPLLAGVVEQYF
cdr3_nt: TGTGCCAGCAGCAAAGCTCCTCTACTAGCGGGAGTTGTAGAGCAGTACTTC

clone_size: NA
j_call: TRBJ1-5
v_call: TRBV18
d_call: NA
cdr3_aa: CASSPHRDQPQHF
cdr3_nt: TGTGCCAGCTCACCCCACAGGGATCAGCCCCAGCATTTT

clone_size: NA
j_call: TRBJ2-5
v_call: TRBV7-6
d_call: NA
cdr3_aa: CASSTAQETQYF
cdr3_nt: TGTGCCAGCAGCACCGCCCAAGAGACCCAGTACTTC

clone_size: few
j_call: TRBJ2-5
v_call: TRBV2
d_call: NA
cdr3_aa: CASKDSRQQETQYF
cdr3_nt: TGTGCCAGCAAGGACTCCCGGCAGCAAGAGACCCAGTACTTC

clone_size: NA
j_call: TRBJ1-5
v_call: TRBV20-1
d_call: TRBD1
cdr3_aa: CSARDPTGIQPQHF
cdr3_nt: TGCAGTGCTAGAGACCCGACAGGGATACAGCCCCAGCATTTT

clone_size: few
j_call: TRBJ2-5
v_call: TRBV5-1
d_call: NA
cdr3_aa: CASSLGSDRETQYF
cdr3_nt: TGCGCCAGCAGCTTGGGCTCCGACAGGGAGACCCAGTACTTC

clone_size: NA
j_call: TRBJ2-5
v_call: TRBV5-4
d_call: TRBD1
cdr3_aa: CASSLGTGEETQYF
cdr3_nt: TGTGCCAGCAGCTTGGGGACAGGGGAGGAGACCCAGTACTTC

clone_size: NA
j_call: TRBJ2-3
v_call: TRBV15
d_call: TRBD2
cdr3_aa: CATSRAGGTQYF
cdr3_nt: TGTGCCACCAGCAGAGCGGGAGGTACGCAGTATTTT

clone_size: NA
j_call: TRBJ2-1
v_call: TRBV19
d_call: NA
cdr3_aa: CASSLQGGYNEQFF
cdr3_nt: TGTGCCAGTAGTCTCCAGGGGGGTTACAATGAGCAGTTCTTC

clone_size: NA
j_call: TRBJ1-5
v_call: TRBV18
d_call: TRBD1
cdr3_aa: CASSTDRVRPQHF
cdr3_nt: TGTGCCAGCTCAACGGACAGGGTTCGGCCCCAGCATTTT

clone_size: few
j_call: TRBJ1-5
v_call: TRBV20-1
d_call: NA
cdr3_aa: CSAHENSNQPQHF
cdr3_nt: TGCAGTGCTCATGAGAATAGCAATCAGCCCCAGCATTTT

clone_size: few
j_call: TRBJ2-5
v_call: TRBV30
d_call: TRBD2
cdr3_aa: CAWSVGIGRGETQYF
cdr3_nt: TGTGCCTGGAGTGTAGGAATAGGGAGGGGAGAGACCCAGTACTTC

clone_size: NA
j_call: TRBJ2-7
v_call: TRBV27
d_call: NA
cdr3_aa: CASKPSGGGYEQYF
cdr3_nt: TGTGCCAGCAAGCCCTCGGGTGGGGGCTACGAGCAGTACTTC

clone_size: NA
j_call: TRBJ1-5
v_call: TRBV6-1
d_call: NA
cdr3_aa: CASSISSGQPQHF
cdr3_nt: TGTGCCAGCAGTATAAGTTCGGGTCAGCCCCAGCATTTT

clone_size: once
j_call: TRBJ2-2
v_call: TRBV7-9
d_call: NA
cdr3_aa: CASSLAVRTTNTGELFF
cdr3_nt: TGTGCCAGCAGCTTAGCTGTCAGGACAACGAACACCGGGGAGCTGTTTTTT